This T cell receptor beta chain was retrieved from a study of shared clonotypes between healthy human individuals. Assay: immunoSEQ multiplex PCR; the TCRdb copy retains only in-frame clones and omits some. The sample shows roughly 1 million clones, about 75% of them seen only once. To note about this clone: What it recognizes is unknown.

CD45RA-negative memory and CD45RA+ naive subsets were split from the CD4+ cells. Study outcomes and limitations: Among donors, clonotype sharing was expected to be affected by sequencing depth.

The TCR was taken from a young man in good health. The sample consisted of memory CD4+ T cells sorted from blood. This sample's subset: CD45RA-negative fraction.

The CDR3 reads CASRQLATPADTQYF. The CDR3 DNA follows: TGTGCCAGTAGACAGCTAGCTACCCCCGCAGATACGCAGTATTTT. The genes are TRBV4-2 and TRBJ2-3; either TRBD1 or TRBD2 may supply D (5 bases each). The CDR3 is 15 amino acids. Trimming stripped 9 bases from V and 4 bases from J, with 20 bases between. Germline V CDR1 and CDR2: LGHNA, YNFKEQ.